The next 23 T cell receptor beta chains were all read from a single sample in a study of blood T cells in healthy people across ages. Primed by a sample-barcoded 5' primer and a J-beta primer mix, a second PCR proceeded for 7 to 11 cycles. TCRdb redid the calling of the 5' RACE reads with MiXCR, one entry per CDR3 protein. The repertoire holds about 900,000 distinct CDR3 sequences, with less than 80% as singletons. The sample consisted of blood. These receptors were obtained from a man aged 25 to 40 in good health.

The J gene is TRBJ2-1, the V gene TRBV3-1; tentative D call: TRBD1 (7 bases). The germline V gene encodes CDR1 LGHDT and CDR2 YNNKEL (reference sequence). The ends were cut back, 0 bases at V and 7 bases at J, with 13 bases in the middle. The CDR3 runs to 15 residues. The CDR3 DNA sequence: TGTGCCAGCAGCCAAGACCAGGGGGGCGTTAATGAGCAGTTCTTC. Translation gives CASSQDQGGVNEQFF.

The chain uses TRBV6-5 and TRBJ2-6; TRBD1 is a possible D gene (5 bases). This CDR3 region has 15 residues. Trimming pared 6 bases from V and 0 bases from J, leaving 9 bases between. The V gene's germline CDR1 is MNHEY and CDR2 SVGAGI. The CDR3 coding sequence is TGTGCCAGCAGGATAGGGGCCTCTGGGGCCAACGTCCTGACTTTC. Translation gives CASRIGASGANVLTF.

The chain carries TRBV20-1 and TRBJ1-1; tentative D call: TRBD1 (5 bases). CDR1 and CDR2 from the germline V gene are DFQATT and SNEGSKA (reference sequence). V gave up 6 bases and J gave up 3 bases, with 11 bases separating them. There are 12 residues in the CDR3. CDR3 loop: CSAVQVYTEAFF. The DNA for the CDR3 is TGCAGTGCGGTACAGGTCTACACTGAAGCTTTCTTT.

Comments on this clonotype: One junction end disagrees with the germline gene, perhaps due to a read error. The gene calls are TRBV3-1 and TRBJ1-2; TRBD1 matches 8 bases. From germline, CDR1 is LGHDT and CDR2 YNNKEL (reference sequence). This CDR3 contains 16 residues. The CDR3 loop is CANSQEASGGDYDYTF. CDR3 nucleotide sequence: TGTGCCAACAGCCAAGAAGCATCAGGGGGCGACTATGACTACACCTTC.

The chain carries TRBV7-2 and TRBJ2-7; 10 nucleotides match TRBD2. J was trimmed by 3 bases and V by 4 bases; bases with no gene match: 6. This CDR3 is built from 15 residues. In germline, CDR1 is SGHTA, CDR2 FQGNSA. CDR3 DNA sequence: TGTGCCAGCAGCTCACCGGGACTAGCGAACTACGAGCAGTACTTC. This sequence encodes CASSSPGLANYEQYF.

The V gene is TRBV4-3, the J gene TRBJ1-1; no reliable D call. V shed 0 bases and J shed 2 bases, with 7 bases lying between them. Germline values: CDR1 LGHNA, CDR2 YSLEER. The CDR3 length is 14 residues. CDR3 nucleotide sequence: TGCGCCAGCAGCCAAGATTACTCAAACACTGAAGCTTTCTTT. Translating it yields CASSQDYSNTEAFF.

This chain joins TRBV6-1 and TRBJ1-4; TRBD1 matches 7 bases. Germline CDR1 and CDR2: MNHNS and SASEGT. V lost 6 bases and J lost 2; bases outside the gene matches: 0. The CDR3 is 13 residues long. CDR3 sequence (DNA): TGTGCCAGCAGACAGGGGACTAATGAAAAACTGTTTTTT. Translation: CASRQGTNEKLFF.

The CDR3 region has the DNA TGTGCCAGCAGTCTGACAGGGAGGGACACTGAAGCTTTCTTT. Amino acid sequence: CASSLTGRDTEAFF. The chain employs TRBV28 and TRBJ1-1; 7 nucleotides match TRBD1. Per germline, CDR1 MDHEN and CDR2 SYDVKM. J gave up 3 bases and V 5 bases, and 6 bases lay outside the gene matches. This CDR3 region has 14 residues.

The V call is TRBV10-3, the J call TRBJ2-1, with unresolved D. The CDR3 loop spans 13 amino acids. Germline CDR1 ENHRY, CDR2 SYGVKD. V lost 7 bases to trimming and J lost 8 bases, with 15 bases between them. The CDR3 reads CAINGVENDEQFF. The CDR3 bases are TGTGCCATCAATGGCGTAGAGAATGATGAGCAGTTCTTC.

V gene TRBV20-1 combines with J gene TRBJ1-2; 7 nucleotides align to TRBD1. This CDR3 contains 13 residues. Germline CDR1 and CDR2: DFQATT and SNEGSKA (reference sequence). The trim removed 2 bases at V and 4 bases at J, leaving 4 bases unmatched. The CDR3 DNA follows: TGCAGTGCTAGAACCGACAGGGCCTATGGCTACACCTTC. Amino acid sequence: CSARTDRAYGYTF.

The rearrangement uses TRBV7-2 and TRBJ2-5; D is possibly TRBD1 (6 bases). The DNA end lines up better with TRBJ2-4; the J call may be wrong. Per germline, CDR1 SGHTA and CDR2 FQGNSA. This CDR3 comprises 13 residues. The CDR3 DNA is TGTGCCAGCAGCCTAGGACCAGGGGACATTCAGTACTTC. It codes for CASSLGPGDIQYF.

The chain employs TRBV21-1 and TRBJ2-7; TRBD1 is taken as the D call from the table, unchecked against the DNA. With the DNA end fitting TRBJ2-5 better, the J assignment may be wrong. TRBV21-1 is a listed pseudogene. This CDR3 contains 20 residues. The CDR3 DNA is TGTGCCAGCAGCGCACCCTGGGGGGCGGCCCCAAATCTACGGTGGAAGACCCAGTACTTC. Translated: CASSAPWGAAPNLRWKTQYF.

CDR3 DNA: TGCGCCAGCAGCCAAGTAGCGGGGGGGCCCGTGAGAGAGACCCAGTACTTC. It translates to CASSQVAGGPVRETQYF. The V call is TRBV4-1, the J call TRBJ2-5; 11 bases agree with TRBD2. Germline V CDR1 and CDR2: MGHRA, YSYEKL. This CDR3 region has 17 residues. J lost 4 bases, V lost 1 base, and 8 bases had no gene match.

This clonotype was counted a few times. The chain employs TRBV7-9 and TRBJ2-1; tentative D call: TRBD1 (6 bases). This CDR3 comprises 18 residues. Germline V gives CDR1 SEHNR, CDR2 FQNEAQ (reference sequence). V was pared by 4 bases and J by 7 bases, with 26 bases between. The CDR3 sequence is CASSSIATQGKVRNEQFF. CDR3 sequence (DNA): TGTGCCAGCAGCTCTATAGCGACACAGGGAAAAGTCAGGAATGAGCAGTTCTTC.

This clonotype was counted a few times. V gene TRBV20-1 combines with J gene TRBJ2-7, with D possibly being TRBD1 (5 bases). Trimming took 2 bases from V and 2 from J, leaving 19 bases between them. CDR1 and CDR2 from the germline V gene are DFQATT and SNEGSKA (reference sequence). The CDR3 loop spans 16 amino acids. DNA of the CDR3: TGCAGTGCTAGAAGGGGTGGGCAGGACGCGACCTACGAGCAGTACTTC. Translating it yields CSARRGGQDATYEQYF.

This clonotype was seen a few times. This chain uses TRBV6-5 with TRBJ2-6; D is unresolved. Trimming pared 7 bases from V and 3 bases from J, leaving 13 bases between. The CDR3 contains 15 residues. Germline loops: CDR1 MNHEY, CDR2 SVGAGI. The chain's CDR3 is CASNSLVYGANVLTF. CDR3 DNA sequence: TGTGCCAGCAACTCGTTGGTGTATGGGGCCAACGTCCTGACTTTC.

CDR3 sequence (DNA): TGTGCCAGCAGCACTCGACAGGTACAAGAGACCCAGTACTTC. Translated, it gives CASSTRQVQETQYF. The genes are TRBV7-2 and TRBJ2-5; possibly TRBD1 for D (6 bases). The germline V gene encodes CDR1 SGHTA and CDR2 FQGNSA. V was shortened by 5 bases and J by 2 bases, with 12 bases between the two germline ends. The CDR3 has 14 residues.

This clonotype was counted between two and nine times. The chain uses TRBV19 and TRBJ2-4; tentatively, D is TRBD1 or TRBD2 (5 bases each). Germline lookup yields CDR1 LNHDA and CDR2 SQIVND (reference sequence). The CDR3 covers 16 residues. V shed 3 bases and J shed 1 base, with 13 bases lying between them. For the CDR3, the DNA is TGTGCCAGTAGTATGTACGGGGACCGGGCCAAAAACATTCAGTACTTC. It translates to CASSMYGDRAKNIQYF.

This rearrangement joins TRBV30 to TRBJ2-7, with a tentative D call TRBD2 (6 bases). This CDR3 contains 13 residues. Trimming took 4 bases from V and 1 from J, leaving 11 bases between them. The germline gives CDR1 GTSNPN, CDR2 SVGIG (reference sequence). The CDR3 DNA follows: TGTGCCTGGAATCCAGGGAGGTCCTACGAGCAGTACTTC. It specifies CAWNPGRSYEQYF.

V usage is TRBV4-2 and J usage is TRBJ1-2; 7 bases map to TRBD1. This CDR3 is 14 amino acids long. With V trimmed by 5 bases and J by 7 bases, 10 bases remained unmatched. Germline assignment: CDR1 LGHNA and CDR2 YNFKEQ. The CDR3 loop reads CASSSHDRVAGYTF. The CDR3 nucleotides are TGTGCCAGCAGCTCCCACGACAGGGTAGCTGGCTACACCTTC.

This clonotype was seen once. This chain joins TRBV4-3 and TRBJ2-7; 8 nucleotides align to TRBD1. The CDR3 is 18 amino acids. Germline-derived CDR1 and CDR2 are LGHNA and YSLEER. The ends lost 0 bases at V and 3 bases at J; junction bases unmatched: 13. The CDR3 loop reads CASSQEGIRRDRFYEQYF. The CDR3 region has the DNA TGCGCCAGCAGCCAAGAGGGTATTCGGCGGGACAGGTTCTACGAGCAGTACTTC.

The chain has TRBV7-9 and TRBJ1-4; D unclear. CDR3 length: 14 amino acids. Trimming shortened V by 4 bases and J by 8 bases, and 14 bases separated the two germline ends. From germline, CDR1 is SEHNR and CDR2 FQNEAQ (reference sequence). The CDR3 DNA is TGTGCCAGCAGCTCCCAGGAGTCGCGAGAAAAACTGTTTTTT. Translating gives CASSSQESREKLFF.

This rearrangement joins TRBV7-9 to TRBJ2-1, with a weak D call TRBD2 (7 bases). Germline CDR1 reads SEHNR; CDR2 reads FQNEAQ (reference sequence). V gave up 6 bases and J gave up 0 bases, with 27 bases separating them. There are 20 residues in the CDR3. The DNA for the CDR3 is TGTGCCAGCAGTGAAATAGGGGGGGCTAGCGGCAAAAGCTCCTACAATGAGCAGTTCTTC. Translated, it gives CASSEIGGASGKSSYNEQFF.